The 17 T cell receptor beta chains below come from one sample, sequenced in a study of beta chain features in type 1 diabetes. Expressed TCRB transcripts were sequenced, since all the RNA that had been isolated was reverse transcribed. TCRdb keeps only in-frame clones here, not all; method: immunoSEQ multiplex PCR. The table records 250,000 or so clones, more than 65% of them present only once. Material for sequencing was naive CD4+ T cells from blood. The receptors shown here come from a man aged 25-40 years in good health.

This rearrangement joins TRBV5-6 to TRBJ2-3; TRBD1 is a possible D gene (5 bases). The length of the CDR3 is 15 residues. Looked up from germline, CDR1 is SGHDT and CDR2 is YYEEEE. The V and J ends lost 3 bases and 1 base respectively, with 12 bases between them. Here the CDR3 DNA reads TGTGCCAGCAGCTACCCCCGCAGGGGCACAGATACGCAGTATTTT. Translating gives CASSYPRRGTDTQYF.

V and J are TRBV30 and TRBJ2-1; D is undetermined. Per germline, CDR1 GTSNPN and CDR2 SVGIG (reference sequence). This CDR3 spans 12 amino acids. Trimming stripped 2 bases from V and 13 bases from J, with 15 bases between. CDR3 amino acids: CAWSKLPVSQFF. As DNA, the CDR3 is TGTGCCTGGAGTAAGCTTCCCGTGTCCCAGTTCTTC.

J is TRBJ2-3 and V is TRBV7-9; 7 bases line up with TRBD2. Germline-derived CDR1 and CDR2 are SEHNR and FQNEAQ (reference sequence). The CDR3 has 13 residues. Trimming cost V 11 bases and J 6 bases; bases outside gene matches: 11. The CDR3 loop reads CASGLAAQDTQYF. CDR3 nucleotide sequence: TGTGCCTCAGGGCTAGCGGCTCAGGATACGCAGTATTTT.

The J gene is TRBJ1-2, the V gene TRBV2; no firm D call. Trimming removed 6 bases from V and 11 bases from J, with 4 bases in between. Germline assignment: CDR1 SNHLY and CDR2 FYNNEI. There are 8 residues in the CDR3. In DNA, the CDR3 is TGTGCCAGCAGAGGATACACCTTC. Translated, it gives CASRGYTF.

This chain joins TRBV6-6 and TRBJ2-7; 8 positions match TRBD2. Losses at the gene ends were 6 bases for V and 1 base for J; bases not matched to a gene: 5. The CDR3 contains 14 residues. CDR1 and CDR2 (germline): MNHNY, SVGAGI (reference sequence). CDR3 sequence (DNA): TGTGCCAGCAGAATACTAGCGGAATCCTACGAGCAGTACTTC. Translation gives CASRILAESYEQYF.

The chain links TRBV29-1 to TRBJ2-1; D may be TRBD2 (6 bases). V gave up 3 bases and J gave up 2 bases, with 11 bases separating them. CDR1 is SQVTM, CDR2 ANQGSEA, per germline. The CDR3 is made up of 14 amino acids. Here the CDR3 DNA reads TGCAGCGTTGAGGCGTCTAGCGCCTACAATGAGCAGTTCTTC. This translates into CSVEASSAYNEQFF.

The rearrangement links TRBV25-1 to TRBJ2-6; D is unresolved. The CDR3 runs to 17 residues. The V gene's germline CDR1 is MGHDK and CDR2 SYGVNS. V was pared by 3 bases and J by 0 bases, with 12 bases between. DNA for the CDR3: TGTGCCAGCAGTGATCGGTGGGTGACCTCTGGGGCCAACGTCCTGACTTTC. Protein sequence: CASSDRWVTSGANVLTF.

In nucleotides, the CDR3 is TGTGCCAGCAGTGATGCCTACCGGGTGAAATTCGTCCTGACTTTC. Its translation is CASSDAYRVKFVLTF. The chain is built from TRBV6-1 and TRBJ2-6; unclear D gene. The V end lost 3 bases, the J end lost 12 bases, and 18 bases lay between the germline ends. In germline, CDR1 is MNHNS, CDR2 SASEGT. This CDR3 contains 15 residues.

This chain links TRBV7-9 with TRBJ1-4; 7 nucleotides align to TRBD1. V was pared by 5 bases and J by 5 bases, with 5 bases of the junction left unmatched. This CDR3 has 14 residues. CDR1 and CDR2 (germline): SEHNR, FQNEAQ (reference sequence). The CDR3 sequence is CASSQGTENEKLFF. In DNA, the CDR3 is TGTGCCAGCAGCCAAGGGACAGAAAATGAAAAACTGTTTTTT.

The chain links TRBV2 to TRBJ1-2; 8 bases fit TRBD1. The CDR3 sequence is 13 residues long. The trim removed 4 bases at V and 8 bases at J, leaving 6 bases unmatched. CDR1 and CDR2 from the germline V gene are SNHLY and FYNNEI. CDR3 DNA sequence: TGTGCCAGCAGTGTGGACAGGGTGAAAGGCTACACCTTC. As protein: CASSVDRVKGYTF.

The chain has TRBV25-1 and TRBJ2-5; D may match TRBD1 or TRBD2 (5 bases each). V was trimmed by 2 bases and J by 4 bases, leaving 14 bases between them. CDR3 length: 15 residues. Germline V gives CDR1 MGHDK, CDR2 SYGVNS. This chain's CDR3 is CASSEGAGVRETQYF. Written as DNA, the CDR3 is TGTGCCAGCAGTGAAGGGGCGGGCGTAAGAGAGACCCAGTACTTC.

The gene calls are TRBV28 and TRBJ1-2, with D unresolved. Trimming removed 5 bases at V and 5 bases at J, with 6 bases between. This CDR3 spans 11 amino acids. Per germline, CDR1 MDHEN and CDR2 SYDVKM. The CDR3 region has the DNA TGTGCCAGCAGTCTCCAGTATGGCTACACCTTC. This gives the protein CASSLQYGYTF.

This clone turned up a few times. The chain links TRBV29-1 to TRBJ2-1; D gene unclear. CDR3 size: 11 residues. The V end lost 2 bases, the J end lost 8 bases, and 7 bases lay between the germline ends. Per the germline V gene, CDR1 is SQVTM and CDR2 is ANQGSEA. The CDR3 region has the DNA TGCAGCGTTGAACTTCGGGATGAGCAGTTCTTC. Translation gives CSVELRDEQFF.

V gene TRBV7-9 combines with J gene TRBJ2-4; D ambiguous. This CDR3 region has 16 residues. V was cut by 1 base and J by 4 bases, with 14 bases left in between. Germline V CDR1 and CDR2: SEHNR, FQNEAQ (reference sequence). Here the CDR3 DNA reads TGTGCCAGCAGCTTAGGAGTTGGCCAGATTAAAAACATTCAGTACTTC. It specifies CASSLGVGQIKNIQYF.

This clone appeared a few times. The chain carries TRBV29-1 and TRBJ1-1; weak D call: TRBD1 (5 bases). Trimming shortened V by 8 bases and J by 2 bases, and 15 bases separated the two germline ends. Germline lookup yields CDR1 SQVTM and CDR2 ANQGSEA. This CDR3 has 13 residues. The CDR3 DNA sequence: TGCAGCCCGATCAGGGCCGCTAACACTGAAGCTTTCTTT. As protein: CSPIRAANTEAFF.

This clone has more than one count but fewer than ten. The J gene is TRBJ2-5, the V gene TRBV4-3; 9 nucleotides match TRBD2. Losses at the gene ends were 3 bases for V and 5 bases for J; bases not matched to a gene: 7. Germline V CDR1 and CDR2: LGHNA, YSLEER. The CDR3 extends over 15 amino acids. CDR3 region: CASSQNSGRGETQYF. CDR3 bases: TGCGCCAGCAGCCAGAATAGCGGGAGAGGGGAGACCCAGTACTTC.

The chain recombines TRBV10-3 with TRBJ2-1; D may be TRBD2 (6 bases). The CDR3 totals 15 residues. Trimming stripped 8 bases from V and 1 base from J, with 15 bases between. CDR1 and CDR2 (germline): ENHRY, SYGVKD. Written as DNA, the CDR3 is TGTGCCATCGCCAGGATGGGGGGATCCTACAATGAGCAGTTCTTC. This gives the protein CAIARMGGSYNEQFF.